This T cell receptor (beta chain) was identified in a study of blood T cells in healthy people across ages. Using a J-beta primer mix together with a sample-barcoded 5' primer, a second PCR was run for roughly 7 to 11 cycles. All cDNA molecules were each tagged by a template-switch adaptor with 12 random nucleotides. A single record per CDR3 protein comes from TCRdb applying MiXCR to the 5' RACE reads. The data contain 780,000 or so distinct CDR3 sequences, just over 55% of them singletons. This clonotype has more than one count but fewer than ten. The sample, 7.5 to 10 milliliters of peripheral blood, was drawn from each donor. Looked up from germline, CDR1 is SGHTA and CDR2 is FQGNSA. The ends lost 6 bases at V and 5 bases at J; junction bases unmatched: 8. The CDR3 covers 14 residues.

This chain links TRBV7-2 with TRBJ2-3, with TRBD2 matching over 7 bases. The specimen was blood. This TCR was recovered from a man aged 35-49 years in good health. CDR3 protein: CASRAGRGGDTQYF. The CDR3 bases are TGTGCCAGCAGGGCCGGACGCGGGGGAGATACGCAGTATTTT.